This is a list of T cell receptor beta chains from one sample in a study of technical replicates of blood from a few donors. The table came from immunoSEQ multiplex PCR; TCRdb's copy has only in-frame clones and leaves some out. The repertoire holds tens of thousands of clones, around nine tenths seen once, with around 5.1% in the top ten. Sequencing used PBMCs. The source of these receptors is a human donor in good health. Some clones in this sample may be carry-over from other donors' samples. Each CDR3 is given with its conserved first and last residue. A D gene is named only where the DNA matches it firmly.

CDR3nt: TGTGCCTGGACCTTCACTGCAGGGGGCTACACCTTC; CDR3aa: CAWTFTAGGYTF; d_gene: NA; v_gene: TRBV30; j_gene: TRBJ1-2
CDR3nt: TGTGCCAGCAGCTACTCCCACTACGAGCAGTACTTC; CDR3aa: CASSYSHYEQYF; d_gene: NA; v_gene: TRBV16; j_gene: TRBJ2-7
CDR3nt: TGTGCCACCAAACTAGCGGGAGAGACCCAGTACTTC; CDR3aa: CATKLAGETQYF; d_gene: TRBD2; v_gene: TRBV30; j_gene: TRBJ2-5
CDR3nt: TGTGCCAGTAGTAAACCCGACACACAGCCCCAGCATTTT; CDR3aa: CASSKPDTQPQHF; d_gene: NA; v_gene: TRBV19; j_gene: TRBJ1-5
CDR3nt: TGTGCCAGCAGCTTTCGGGGCGCGGGGAACGCTGAGCAGTTCTTC; CDR3aa: CASSFRGAGNAEQFF; d_gene: NA; v_gene: TRBV7-9; j_gene: TRBJ2-1
CDR3nt: TGTGCCTGGAAGACACAGACGGGAAGCAATCAGCCCCAGCATTTT; CDR3aa: CAWKTQTGSNQPQHF; d_gene: NA; v_gene: TRBV30; j_gene: TRBJ1-5
CDR3nt: TGCGCCAGCAGCTTGGCCTGGGGCAGCTCTGGAAACACCATATATTTT; CDR3aa: CASSLAWGSSGNTIYF; d_gene: NA; v_gene: TRBV5-1; j_gene: TRBJ1-3
CDR3nt: TGCAGTGCTAGAACGGAGCGAACCCAGTACTTC; CDR3aa: CSARTERTQYF; d_gene: NA; v_gene: TRBV20-1; j_gene: TRBJ2-5
CDR3nt: TGCGCCAGCAGCCCGGGCGGGACAGGGGGAAATACGCAGTATTTT; CDR3aa: CASSPGGTGGNTQYF; d_gene: TRBD1; v_gene: TRBV5-1; j_gene: TRBJ2-3
CDR3nt: TGTGCCAGTAGCCAAATCAACAAAAACATTCAGTACTTC; CDR3aa: CASSQINKNIQYF; d_gene: NA; v_gene: TRBV19; j_gene: TRBJ2-4